Listed below are T cell receptor beta chains from one sample, sequenced in a study of blood T cell repertoires in COVID-19. Profiling relied on immunoSEQ multiplex PCR, and the TCRdb table lists in-frame clones only, not all of them. The sample shows about 97,000 clones, 85% to 95% of them seen only once. The sample taken for sequencing was peripheral blood. All receptors derive from a man between 45 and 60 years old with active COVID-19. Both conserved end residues are part of each CDR3. A D gene is named only where the DNA matches it firmly. Not all rows give a size; the values are once, few, many and, for expanded clones, a class.

v_call,j_call,d_call,clone_size,cdr3_aa,cdr3_nt
TRBV5-1,TRBJ2-5,NA,NA,CASSLGRRSEQETQYF,TGCGCCAGCAGCTTGGGGAGGCGGTCTGAGCAAGAGACCCAGTACTTC
TRBV9,TRBJ2-3,NA,NA,CASSVGQELDVDTQYF,TGTGCCAGCAGCGTAGGACAGGAACTGGATGTAGATACGCAGTATTTT
TRBV5-5,TRBJ2-7,NA,NA,CASSPVGSSYEQYF,TGTGCCAGCAGCCCGGTGGGGAGCTCCTACGAGCAGTACTTC
TRBV10-3,TRBJ1-1,TRBD1,NA,CAISRQGTEAFF,TGTGCCATCAGTCGACAGGGCACTGAAGCTTTCTTT
TRBV5-6,TRBJ2-1,TRBD2,NA,CASSWGLAGASYNEQFF,TGTGCCAGCAGCTGGGGACTAGCGGGAGCATCTTACAATGAGCAGTTCTTC
TRBV18,TRBJ2-1,TRBD1,NA,CASSPGQGIDEQFF,TGTGCCAGCTCACCGGGACAGGGAATTGATGAGCAGTTCTTC
TRBV11-2,TRBJ2-2,NA,NA,CASSWTVQNANTGELFF,TGTGCCAGCAGCTGGACAGTACAGAACGCGAACACCGGGGAGCTGTTTTTT
TRBV5-4,TRBJ1-3,NA,NA,CASSLGSSGNTIYF,TGTGCCAGCAGCTTGGGCAGCTCTGGAAACACCATATATTTT
TRBV30,TRBJ2-7,NA,NA,CAWTKPPETYEQYF,TGTGCCTGGACAAAGCCCCCTGAAACCTACGAGCAGTACTTC
TRBV14,TRBJ2-1,TRBD2,NA,CASSQGTPLAGTYNEQFF,TGTGCCAGCAGCCAAGGTACTCCACTAGCGGGGACCTACAATGAGCAGTTCTTC
TRBV5-1,TRBJ2-2,TRBD2,NA,CASSLDSGGAGELFF,TGCGCCAGCAGCTTGGATAGCGGGGGAGCCGGGGAGCTGTTTTTT
TRBV12-3/TRBV12-4,TRBJ2-7,NA,NA,CASSLTSGEQYF,TGTGCCAGCAGCCTGACCTCGGGCGAGCAGTACTTC
TRBV9,TRBJ2-2,NA,NA,CASSVQEANTGELFF,TGTGCCAGCAGCGTACAGGAGGCGAACACCGGGGAGCTGTTTTTT
TRBV11-2,TRBJ2-7,NA,NA,CASRLQRASSYEQYF,TGTGCCAGCAGATTACAGCGGGCCTCCTCCTACGAGCAGTACTTC
TRBV4-1,TRBJ1-1,NA,NA,CASSQGILGGLNTEAFF,TGCGCCAGCAGCCAAGGAATACTGGGAGGGTTGAACACTGAAGCTTTCTTT
TRBV5-8,TRBJ2-4,NA,NA,CASSSPLGQLLAKNIQYF,TGTGCCAGCAGCTCGCCCCTCGGACAGCTTCTAGCCAAAAACATTCAGTACTTC
TRBV19,TRBJ1-1,NA,NA,CASSALSRGTEAFF,TGTGCCAGTAGTGCTCTAAGTAGGGGGACTGAAGCTTTCTTT
TRBV28,TRBJ1-6,TRBD1,few,CASSLSTGQGYSPLHF,TGTGCCAGCAGTTTATCGACAGGGCAGGGGTATTCACCCCTCCACTTT
TRBV28,TRBJ2-5,NA,NA,CASSKFFRGTYQETQYF,TGTGCCAGCAGTAAGTTTTTTCGCGGGACCTACCAAGAGACCCAGTACTTC
TRBV5-1,TRBJ2-2,TRBD2,NA,CASSLPPGGLAAGELFF,TGCGCCAGCAGCTTACCCCCGGGTGGACTAGCAGCCGGGGAGCTGTTTTTT
TRBV5-5,TRBJ1-2,NA,NA,CASSLGRVGYTF,TGTGCCAGCAGCCTCGGGAGGGTTGGCTACACCTTC
TRBV7-8,TRBJ2-7,TRBD2,NA,CASSLLAGEYEQYF,TGTGCCAGCAGCTTACTAGCGGGAGAATACGAGCAGTACTTC
TRBV9,TRBJ1-1,NA,NA,CASSVDGDTGAFF,TGTGCCAGCAGCGTAGATGGGGACACCGGAGCTTTCTTT
TRBV20-1,TRBJ2-3,NA,NA,CSFLDSDTQYF,TGCAGTTTCCTCGACTCAGATACGCAGTATTTT
TRBV28,TRBJ2-3,TRBD2,NA,CASSKGLAGIIRGDTQYF,TGTGCCAGCAGTAAGGGACTAGCGGGGATTATTCGGGGAGATACGCAGTATTTT
TRBV13,TRBJ2-5,TRBD1,NA,CASSFRQGGVETQYF,TGTGCCAGCAGCTTCCGACAGGGTGGCGTCGAGACCCAGTACTTC
TRBV5-1,TRBJ1-3,NA,NA,CASSLNSPGDGNTIYF,TGCGCCAGCAGCTTGAATTCCCCGGGAGATGGAAACACCATATATTTT
TRBV27,TRBJ1-2,TRBD1,once,CASGKTGSNSAVGYTF,TGTGCCAGCGGAAAGACAGGGTCTAATTCCGCTGTGGGCTACACCTTC
TRBV29-1,TRBJ1-4,TRBD1,NA,CSIRGRNEKLFF,TGCAGTATCAGGGGGAGAAATGAAAAACTGTTTTTT
TRBV3-1/TRBV3-2,TRBJ2-5,TRBD2,NA,CASSQGTSGSLKTQYF,TGTGCCAGCAGCCAAGGGACTAGCGGGAGTCTGAAGACCCAGTACTTC
TRBV28,TRBJ2-1,TRBD2,NA,CASIPTSATYNEQFF,TGTGCCAGCATCCCGACTAGCGCAACCTACAATGAGCAGTTCTTC
TRBV6-2/TRBV6-3,TRBJ2-7,TRBD1,once,CASSRQGVDPYEQYF,TGTGCCAGCAGCAGACAGGGCGTGGATCCCTACGAGCAGTACTTC
TRBV2,TRBJ2-3,NA,NA,CASSRGNTDTQYF,TGTGCCAGCTCGAGAGGGAACACAGATACGCAGTATTTT
TRBV10-3,TRBJ2-2,NA,NA,CAISLDANTGELFF,TGTGCCATCTCCCTAGACGCGAACACCGGGGAGCTGTTTTTT
TRBV25-1,TRBJ1-2,NA,NA,CASSEYHRVQYGYTF,TGTGCCAGCAGTGAATATCACAGGGTTCAATATGGCTACACCTTC
TRBV12-3/TRBV12-4,TRBJ2-7,NA,NA,CASSLGGGREQYF,TGTGCCAGCAGTTTGGGAGGGGGGCGCGAGCAGTACTTC
TRBV28,TRBJ1-2,NA,NA,CASSLSRRADYGYTF,TGTGCCAGCAGTTTATCTAGGCGGGCCGACTATGGCTACACCTTC
TRBV27,TRBJ1-4,TRBD1,NA,CASSFVGTGGDEKLFF,TGTGCCAGCAGTTTTGTGGGGACAGGGGGTGACGAAAAACTGTTTTTT
TRBV18,TRBJ2-1,TRBD2,NA,CASSPRETGGTSYNEQFF,TGTGCCAGCTCACCAAGGGAGACGGGGGGTACCTCCTACAATGAGCAGTTCTTC
TRBV5-8,TRBJ2-3,TRBD1,NA,CASSWRQGAGDTQYF,TGTGCCAGCAGCTGGCGTCAGGGGGCAGGAGATACGCAGTATTTT
TRBV5-1,TRBJ1-4,NA,NA,CASSSLLNEKLFF,TGCGCCAGCAGCTCCCTTTTAAATGAAAAACTGTTTTTT
TRBV19,TRBJ2-1,NA,NA,CASSLRASGVSYNEQFF,TGTGCCAGTAGTCTCCGCGCCTCGGGAGTTAGTTACAATGAGCAGTTCTTC
TRBV2,TRBJ1-2,TRBD1,NA,CASSQLRAGTGGSYGYTF,TGTGCCAGCAGTCAACTCAGAGCCGGGACAGGGGGTAGCTATGGCTACACCTTC
TRBV29-1,TRBJ2-3,NA,NA,CSATLMAGASTDTQYF,TGCAGCGCCACCTTGATGGCGGGGGCGAGCACAGATACGCAGTATTTT
TRBV7-3,TRBJ2-2,TRBD2,NA,CASSFVSGSTNTGELFF,TGTGCCAGCAGCTTCGTGAGCGGGAGTACGAACACCGGGGAGCTGTTTTTT
TRBV5-6,TRBJ1-6,NA,NA,CASSPGATENSPLHF,TGTGCCAGCAGCCCTGGGGCGACAGAAAATTCACCCCTCCACTTT
TRBV6-1,TRBJ2-3,TRBD2,NA,CASSEALSSGGYTDTQYF,TGTGCCAGCAGTGAAGCCTTAAGTAGCGGGGGATACACAGATACGCAGTATTTT
TRBV20-1,TRBJ2-7,TRBD1,NA,CSIDRAGEQYF,TGCAGTATAGACAGGGCTGGGGAGCAGTACTTC